Following are 24 T cell receptor beta chains from one sample sequenced in a study of T-cell memory formation after mild COVID-19. TCRdb ran MiXCR on the 5' RACE reads and lists one entry per CDR3 protein. Of some 120,000 distinct CDR3 sequences in the sample, about 15% are singletons; the top ten hold over 11%. The sequencing input was PBMCs or a T cell subset sorted from them (not recorded which). These receptors were collected from an adult woman who had mild COVID-19 (a few samples of this study predate the infection). Cell type and time point are not known.

This clonotype was counted at least ten times. V usage is TRBV24-1 and J usage is TRBJ2-7; 9 bases match TRBD1. The CDR3 runs to 12 residues. The V segment lost 12 bases and the J segment 1 base; nucleotides outside the gene matches: 3. The germline gives CDR1 KGHDR, CDR2 SFDVKD. CDR3 nucleotides: TGTGCCGCCGGGACAGGGTCCTACGAGCAGTACTTC. It codes for CAAGTGSYEQYF.

This clonotype has a handful of counts. The genes are TRBV12-3 or TRBV12-4 and TRBJ1-5, with D possibly TRBD1 on 6 matching bases. The CDR3 loop spans 14 amino acids. V lost 2 bases and J lost 6, with 11 bases in between. CDR3 DNA: TGTGCCAGCAGTTTACAGGGGTCCGGTCAGCCCCAGCATTTT. Translating it yields CASSLQGSGQPQHF.

This clonotype was counted at least ten times. V gene TRBV7-9 combines with J gene TRBJ2-3; TRBD2 matches at 9 bases. This CDR3 region has 16 residues. Trimming removed 5 bases from V and 4 bases from J; junction bases left unmatched: 10. Germline V CDR1 and CDR2: SEHNR, FQNEAQ (reference sequence). In nucleotides, the CDR3 is TGTGCCAGCAGCCCCGTCAAGGCGGGGGGGGCAGATACGCAGTATTTT. Residues: CASSPVKAGGADTQYF.

V usage is TRBV2 and J usage is TRBJ2-7; D may be TRBD1 (5 bases). There are 14 residues in the CDR3. Trimming cost V 3 bases and J 0 bases, with 9 bases left between them. Germline V gene sequence: CDR1 SNHLY, CDR2 FYNNEI. The CDR3 sequence: CASSEQGFSYEQYF. The CDR3 region has the DNA TGTGCCAGCAGTGAGCAGGGTTTCTCCTACGAGCAGTACTTC. Combining the CDR3 with reference TRBV2 and TRBJ2-7 gives the whole variable domain EPEVTQTPSHQVTQMGQEVILRCVPISNHLYFYWYRQILGQKVEFLVSFYNNEISEKSEIFDDQFSVERPDGSNFTLKIRSTKLEDSAMYFCASSEQGFSYEQYFGPGTRLTVT.

This chain links TRBV6-5 with TRBJ2-7; 7 positions match TRBD1. V shed 0 bases, J shed 3 bases, and the junction held 5 bases outside the gene matches. CDR3 length equals 15 residues. The germline CDR1 and CDR2 sequences are MNHEY and SVGAGI. CDR3 protein: CASSYSYRGDYEQYF. CDR3 DNA sequence: TGTGCCAGCAGTTACTCGTACAGGGGAGACTACGAGCAGTACTTC.

This clonotype was observed a few times. The gene calls are TRBV7-7 and TRBJ2-2; no clear D. Trimming took 5 bases from V and 1 from J, leaving 8 bases between them. This CDR3 has 14 residues. From germline, CDR1 is SSHAT and CDR2 FNYEAQ (reference sequence). The CDR3 protein is CASSVTVNTGELFF. DNA of the CDR3: TGTGCCAGCAGCGTCACAGTGAACACCGGGGAGCTGTTTTTT. The whole variable domain, filled in from reference TRBV7-7 and TRBJ2-2, reads GAGVSQSPRYKVTKRGQDVTLRCDPISSHATLYWYQQALGQGPEFLTYFNYEAQPDKSGLPSDRFSAERPEGSISTLTIQRTEQRDSAMYRCASSVTVNTGELFFGEGSRLTVL.

CDR3 region: CASSLGGYRGGNEQFF. CDR3 in DNA: TGTGCCAGCAGCTTAGGAGGGTACAGGGGTGGCAATGAGCAGTTCTTC. The chain employs TRBV7-9 and TRBJ2-1; 7 bases are a match to TRBD1. In germline, CDR1 is SEHNR, CDR2 FQNEAQ (reference sequence). This CDR3 is built from 16 residues. Trimming at V came to 1 base and at J to 6 bases, leaving 9 bases not matched to a gene.

This chain links TRBV5-1 with TRBJ2-1; tentatively, D is TRBD1 or TRBD2 (8 bases each). There are 16 residues in the CDR3. The germline V gene encodes CDR1 SGHRS and CDR2 YFSETQ. V lost 4 bases and J lost 1, with 15 bases in between. CDR3: CASSTGGTGSYNEQFF. CDR3 coding DNA: TGCGCCAGCAGCACGGGAGGGACAGGTTCCTACAATGAGCAGTTCTTC.

The chain uses TRBV29-1 and TRBJ1-1, with D perhaps TRBD1 (5 bases). V shed 7 bases and J shed 7 bases, with 19 bases lying between them. CDR1 is SQVTM, CDR2 ANQGSEA, per germline. This CDR3 has 13 amino acids. The CDR3 DNA follows: TGCAGCGGGGGCCGTGTGCCCGTGGGTGAAGCTTTCTTT. It specifies CSGGRVPVGEAFF.

This clonotype was seen more than once but under ten times. This chain links TRBV5-1 with TRBJ1-4; TRBD1 might be the D (6 bases). Germline V CDR1 and CDR2: SGHRS, YFSETQ. The CDR3 is made up of 16 amino acids. The ends were cut back, 2 bases at V and 5 bases at J, with 16 bases in the middle. The CDR3 here is CASSFLTGTLNEKLFF. The DNA for the CDR3 is TGCGCCAGCAGCTTCCTGACCGGGACACTCAATGAAAAACTGTTTTTT.

This clonotype was counted between two and nine times. The chain recombines TRBV5-1 with TRBJ1-1; no clear D gene. The CDR3 runs 11 residues. CDR1 is SGHRS, CDR2 YFSETQ, per germline. V lost 2 bases and J lost 7, with 6 bases in between. CDR3 in amino acids: CASSFGGEAFF. The CDR3 DNA reads TGCGCCAGCAGCTTTGGCGGTGAAGCTTTCTTT.

This chain uses TRBV7-3 with TRBJ2-6; TRBD1 is a possible D gene (7 bases). CDR1 is SGHTA and CDR2 is FQGTGA in the germline V gene. The CDR3 runs 18 residues. Trimming pared 5 bases from V and 0 bases from J, leaving 17 bases between. The CDR3 nucleotides are TGTGCCAGCAGCCCCCAGGTCCAGGGGGGCTCTGGGGCCAACGTCCTGACTTTC. Translation gives CASSPQVQGGSGANVLTF.

The V gene is TRBV12-3 or TRBV12-4, the J gene TRBJ2-5, with 8 bases lining up with TRBD1. The CDR3 extends over 15 amino acids. Trimming removed 6 bases from V and 7 bases from J; junction bases left unmatched: 13. CDR3 nucleotide sequence: TGTGCCAGCAGGCGAGAGGGGACAGGACAGGGGACCCAGTACTTC. Translating it yields CASRREGTGQGTQYF.

This clonotype was seen a few times. CDR3 sequence (DNA): TGTGCCAGCAGGGGGGGGGACAGTTTTACCCACGAGCAGTACTTC. It yields the protein CASRGGDSFTHEQYF. The chain couples TRBV7-9 to TRBJ2-7; D might be TRBD1 or TRBD2, each matching 7 bases. The CDR3 contains 15 residues. Trimming shortened V by 6 bases and J by 5 bases, and 20 bases separated the two germline ends. Germline V gene sequence: CDR1 SEHNR, CDR2 FQNEAQ (reference sequence).

This clonotype was seen a few times. This chain links TRBV4-1 with TRBJ2-3; the match to TRBD2 covers 9 bases. Germline V gene data show CDR1 as MGHRA and CDR2 as YSYEKL. The CDR3 extends over 19 amino acids. Trimming took 4 bases from V and 0 from J; bases not matched to a gene: 14. The CDR3 is CASSRETSLAGPSTDTQYF. The CDR3 DNA follows: TGCGCCAGCAGCCGGGAGACTAGCCTAGCGGGGCCAAGCACAGATACGCAGTATTTT.

This clonotype occurred a few times. The chain couples TRBV7-9 to TRBJ1-1; TRBD1 matches at 7 bases. J was trimmed by 4 bases and V by 6 bases; bases with no gene match: 5. CDR3 length: 13 residues. Germline V CDR1 and CDR2: SEHNR, FQNEAQ (reference sequence). As DNA, the CDR3 is TGTGCCAGCAGATCGACAGGGATCACTGAAGCTTTCTTT. This codes for CASRSTGITEAFF.

This clonotype turned up a few times. The gene calls are TRBV12-3 or TRBV12-4 and TRBJ2-1, with 7 bases lining up with TRBD2. Trimming removed 1 base from V and 7 bases from J; junction bases left unmatched: 10. The CDR3 consists of 16 residues. CDR3 amino acids: CASSLVRRGGRNEQFF. CDR3 coding DNA: TGTGCCAGCAGTTTAGTTCGACGGGGCGGGAGAAATGAGCAGTTCTTC.

This clonotype was seen a few times. This rearrangement joins TRBV6-5 to TRBJ1-2; maybe TRBD1 (6 bases). This CDR3 comprises 13 residues. Germline assignment: CDR1 MNHEY and CDR2 SVGAGI. Deletions cut 7 bases from V and 7 bases from J, with 16 bases between. The CDR3 DNA sequence: TGTGCCAGCACCAAAGGGGGGGCGCGTGGCTACACCTTC. This sequence encodes CASTKGGARGYTF.

The J gene is TRBJ2-7, the V gene TRBV6-1; 7 bases map to TRBD1. After removal of 6 bases from V and 6 bases from J, the junction contained 11 bases not matched to a gene. Germline V CDR1 and CDR2: MNHNS, SASEGT. The CDR3 is made up of 14 amino acids. CDR3 in DNA: TGTGCCAGCAGGACAGGGTTTCTACCCTTCGAGCAGTACTTC. Its protein product is CASRTGFLPFEQYF.

The chain recombines TRBV6-1 with TRBJ1-2, with D unresolved. In germline, CDR1 is MNHNS, CDR2 SASEGT. The CDR3 covers 14 residues. The ends were cut back, 6 bases at V and 0 bases at J, with 11 bases in the middle. The CDR3, as DNA: TGTGCCAGCAGCCCCAGGCGAACTAACTATGGCTACACCTTC. As protein: CASSPRRTNYGYTF.

The chain combines TRBV7-9 with TRBJ2-2, with a tentative D call TRBD2 (6 bases). V shed 11 bases and J shed 4 bases, with 11 bases lying between them. The germline V gene encodes CDR1 SEHNR and CDR2 FQNEAQ (reference sequence). The CDR3 has 12 residues. CDR3 loop: CALPGVTGELFF. Here the CDR3 DNA reads TGTGCCCTCCCGGGGGTCACCGGGGAGCTGTTTTTT. Full variable domain (missing parts from reference TRBV7-9 and TRBJ2-2): DTGVSQNPRHKITKRGQNVTFRCDPISEHNRLYWYRQTLGQGPEFLTYFQNEAQLEKSRLLSDRFSAERPKGSFSTLEIQRTEQGDSAMYLCALPGVTGELFFGEGSRLTVL.

The CDR3: CASSASGGDRADTQYF. The CDR3 DNA reads as TGTGCCAGCAGCGCCAGCGGGGGGGACAGAGCAGATACGCAGTATTTT. The genes are TRBV9 and TRBJ2-3; 10 bases match TRBD2. Trimming took 3 bases from V and 4 from J; bases not matched to a gene: 8. Germline CDR1 is SGDLS and CDR2 is YYNGEE. The CDR3 spans 16 residues.

This clonotype was detected a few times. V is TRBV5-1 and J is TRBJ2-3; D unclear. V was shortened by 1 base and J by 6 bases, with 15 bases between the two germline ends. CDR3 length: 15 residues. Germline CDR1 reads SGHRS; CDR2 reads YFSETQ. DNA for the CDR3: TGCGCCAGCAGCTTGAGAAACCTTGCCCGGGATACGCAGTATTTT. Protein: CASSLRNLARDTQYF.

This clonotype occurred a few times. The genes are TRBV4-1 and TRBJ2-2, with D unresolved. Per germline, CDR1 MGHRA and CDR2 YSYEKL. The CDR3 spans 15 residues. Deletions cut 1 base from V and 0 bases from J, with 6 bases between. This CDR3 is CASSQGQTNTGELFF. The CDR3 DNA is TGCGCCAGCAGCCAAGGGCAGACGAACACCGGGGAGCTGTTTTTT.